Shown below are 8 T cell receptor beta chains from a single sample sequenced in a study of blood T cell repertoires in COVID-19. Clones were read by immunoSEQ multiplex PCR, and TCRdb kept only the in-frame ones, dropping some. The sample contains roughly 160,000 clones, roughly 88% of which appear only once. The sample taken for sequencing was peripheral blood. These receptors originate from a man aged 18 to 35 with acute or convalescent COVID-19.

This chain uses TRBV19 with TRBJ1-1; 12 bases are a match to TRBD1. Trimming took 9 bases from V and 4 from J; bases not matched to a gene: 9. CDR3 length: 15 residues. Germline assignment: CDR1 LNHDA and CDR2 SQIVND (reference sequence). The CDR3 region is CASVPGQGAGTEAFF. The CDR3, as DNA: TGTGCCAGCGTCCCGGGACAGGGGGCGGGCACTGAAGCTTTCTTT. Full variable domain (outside the CDR3, taken from reference TRBV19 and TRBJ1-1): DGGITQSPKYLFRKEGQNVTLSCEQNLNHDAMYWYRQDPGQGLRLIYYSQIVNDFQKGDIAEGYSVSREKKESFPLTVTSAQKNPTAFYLCASVPGQGAGTEAFFGQGTRLTVV.

This chain links TRBV9 with TRBJ1-1, with a possible D match to TRBD1 (5 bases). CDR1 and CDR2 from the germline V gene are SGDLS and YYNGEE. Trimming took 0 bases from V and 9 from J, leaving 18 bases between them. This CDR3 has 15 amino acids. DNA for the CDR3: TGTGCCAGCAGCGTAGTTCGGGGGTCGTCCGTCCAAGCTTTCTTT. It translates to CASSVVRGSSVQAFF.

The rearrangement links TRBV18 to TRBJ2-1; D is unresolved. The ends were cut back, 3 bases at V and 8 bases at J, with 8 bases in the middle. This CDR3 has 12 amino acids. The germline CDR1 and CDR2 sequences are KGHSH and LQKENI. CDR3 sequence reads: CASSPQVHEQFF. The CDR3 DNA sequence: TGTGCCAGCTCACCCCAGGTCCATGAGCAGTTCTTC.

V usage is TRBV5-1 and J usage is TRBJ2-7, with D maybe TRBD1 (6 bases). V was pared by 3 bases and J by 0 bases, with 10 bases between. Looked up from germline, CDR1 is SGHRS and CDR2 is YFSETQ. This CDR3 is 14 amino acids long. This CDR3 is CASSSGQPSYEQYF. The CDR3 DNA follows: TGCGCCAGCAGCTCAGGACAGCCCTCCTACGAGCAGTACTTC.

The J gene is TRBJ2-7, the V gene TRBV6-1, with a weak D call TRBD2 (5 bases). V was pared by 2 bases and J by 3 bases, with 11 bases between. This CDR3 has 14 residues. Germline assignment: CDR1 MNHNS and CDR2 SASEGT. The CDR3 sequence is CASSEILGSYEQYF. CDR3 nucleotides: TGTGCCAGCAGTGAAATCTTAGGGAGCTACGAGCAGTACTTC.

This clone occurred a few times. The rearrangement links TRBV27 to TRBJ1-1, with 10 positions matching TRBD1. The CDR3 is 17 amino acids. The germline gives CDR1 MNHEY, CDR2 SMNVEV (reference sequence). The V and J ends lost 5 bases and 5 bases, in that order; junction bases with no gene match: 14. The CDR3: CASSMGQGLFLSTEAFF. CDR3 nucleotide sequence: TGTGCCAGCAGTATGGGACAGGGGTTGTTCCTGTCAACTGAAGCTTTCTTT.

The rearrangement uses TRBV5-4 and TRBJ1-2; tentative D call: TRBD1 (5 bases). The CDR3 runs to 15 residues. Deletions cut 1 base from V and 6 bases from J, with 16 bases between. Per the germline V gene, CDR1 is SGHNT and CDR2 is YYREEE (reference sequence). CDR3 DNA: TGTGCCAGCAGCTTGAGAGGGCGACTAGGGGATGGCTACACCTTC. As protein: CASSLRGRLGDGYTF.

The gene calls are TRBV20-1 and TRBJ2-5, with 11 positions matching TRBD2. The germline gives CDR1 DFQATT, CDR2 SNEGSKA (reference sequence). The CDR3 is 15 residues long. J lost 5 bases, V lost 3 bases, and 8 bases had no gene match. The CDR3 here is CSASATSGSWETQYF. Here the CDR3 DNA reads TGCAGTGCTAGTGCTACTAGCGGGAGCTGGGAGACCCAGTACTTC.